This passage covers 32 T cell receptor beta chains from one sample sequenced in a study of technical replicates of blood from several donors. Libraries were prepared by immunoSEQ multiplex PCR; TCRdb keeps only in-frame clonotypes and omits some of them. Counted here are tens of thousands of clones, 90% to 95% occurring once; the ten biggest clones make up around 0.25%. The sample consisted of T cells isolated from PBMCs. The receptors stem from a human donor in good health.

This chain links TRBV7-9 with TRBJ2-2; D gene ambiguous. Germline lookup yields CDR1 SEHNR and CDR2 FQNEAQ (reference sequence). V gave up 2 bases and J gave up 0 bases, with 7 bases separating them. The CDR3 loop spans 15 amino acids. The DNA for the CDR3 is TGTGCCAGCAGCTTATACTCACCGAACACCGGGGAGCTGTTTTTT. This translates into CASSLYSPNTGELFF.

This chain joins TRBV28 and TRBJ1-2; D perhaps matches TRBD1 (6 bases). This CDR3 has 16 amino acids. Germline CDR1 is MDHEN and CDR2 is SYDVKM. V dropped 2 bases and J dropped 4 bases, with 17 bases sitting between them. CDR3 in DNA: TGTGCCAGCAGTTTAGGTCTAGGACAGCCTTCCTATGGCTACACCTTC. Protein: CASSLGLGQPSYGYTF.

The rearrangement links TRBV19 to TRBJ2-3; D might be TRBD1 (6 bases). This CDR3 comprises 14 residues. The V end was cut by 5 bases, the J end by 4 bases, with 13 bases between. Germline V gene lookup returns CDR1 LNHDA and CDR2 SQIVND (reference sequence). The CDR3 coding sequence is TGTGCCAGTAGTGGTATCGCAGGGGCAGATACGCAGTATTTT. Its protein product is CASSGIAGADTQYF. Combining the CDR3 with reference TRBV19 and TRBJ2-3 gives the whole variable domain DGGITQSPKYLFRKEGQNVTLSCEQNLNHDAMYWYRQDPGQGLRLIYYSQIVNDFQKGDIAEGYSVSREKKESFPLTVTSAQKNPTAFYLCASSGIAGADTQYFGPGTRLTVL.

The chain uses TRBV9 and TRBJ1-3; D unresolved. Germline V CDR1 and CDR2: SGDLS, YYNGEE. V was cut by 3 bases and J by 0 bases, with 19 bases left in between. This CDR3 comprises 18 residues. CDR3 residues: CASSDRIIAGDSGNTIYF. The CDR3 DNA reads TGTGCCAGCAGCGACAGAATCATAGCGGGCGACTCTGGAAACACCATATATTTT. The full variable domain, completed using reference TRBV9 and TRBJ1-3, is DSGVTQTPKHLITATGQRVTLRCSPRSGDLSVYWYQQSLDQGLQFLIQYYNGEERAKGNILERFSAQQFPDLHSELNLSSLELGDSALYFCASSDRIIAGDSGNTIYFGEGSWLTVV.

The CDR3 here is CASSEDGKSGNTIYF. CDR3 coding DNA: TGTGCCAGCAGTGAAGACGGTAAATCTGGAAACACCATATATTTT. This chain links TRBV6-1 with TRBJ1-3; no clear D. Germline values: CDR1 MNHNS, CDR2 SASEGT. The CDR3 loop spans 15 amino acids. Trimming pared 1 base from V and 1 base from J, leaving 8 bases between.

The CDR3 DNA is TGTGCCAGCAGCGTAACAGGAGACTCCTACGAGCAGTACTTC. Translation: CASSVTGDSYEQYF. This chain connects TRBV9 to TRBJ2-7; perhaps TRBD1 as D (5 bases). The CDR3 runs to 14 residues. Per the germline V gene, CDR1 is SGDLS and CDR2 is YYNGEE. Trimming took 1 base from V and 0 from J, leaving 8 bases between them.

This chain joins TRBV5-4 and TRBJ2-3; TRBD2 aligns across 13 bases. The germline V gene has CDR1 SGHNT and CDR2 YYREEE (reference sequence). The V and J ends lost 2 bases and 5 bases, in that order; junction bases with no gene match: 5. This CDR3 comprises 16 residues. CDR3 coding DNA: TGTGCCAGCAGCTTTACTAGCGGGGGGGCCGGAGATACGCAGTATTTT. Translation gives CASSFTSGGAGDTQYF. The full variable domain, rest sourced from reference TRBV5-4 and TRBJ2-3, is ETGVTQSPTHLIKTRGQQVTLRCSSQSGHNTVSWYQQALGQGPQFIFQYYREEENGRGNFPPRFSGLQFPNYSSELNVNALELDDSALYLCASSFTSGGAGDTQYFGPGTRLTVL.

CDR3 DNA: TGTGCCAGCATCCCCACCGAGGGCTATGGCTACACCTTC. Its translation: CASIPTEGYGYTF. The V and J genes are TRBV28 and TRBJ1-2; D is uncertain. This CDR3 contains 13 residues. CDR1 and CDR2 from the germline V gene are MDHEN and SYDVKM. Trimming removed 7 bases at V and 4 bases at J, with 13 bases between.

The chain links TRBV7-6 to TRBJ2-7, with 8 bases aligning to TRBD1. The length of the CDR3 is 15 residues. J lost 9 bases, V lost 4 bases, and 14 bases had no gene match. Per the germline V gene, CDR1 is SGHVS and CDR2 is FNYEAQ. The CDR3 DNA sequence: TGTGCCAGCAGCTCCCGACAGGGGCCCGGCGTGGGGCAGTACTTC. Residues: CASSSRQGPGVGQYF.

This clone was detected once. This sequence joins TRBV4-1 and TRBJ2-5; D not resolved. The V end was cut by 1 base, the J end by 0 bases, with 9 bases between. Germline assignment: CDR1 MGHRA and CDR2 YSYEKL. The length of the CDR3 is 15 residues. The CDR3 DNA sequence: TGCGCCAGCAGCCAAGCTTTGGCCAACCAAGAGACCCAGTACTTC. Protein product: CASSQALANQETQYF.

This clone has only one observation. The chain carries TRBV7-8 and TRBJ2-7; TRBD2 is a possible D gene (7 bases). V gave up 2 bases and J gave up 6 bases, with 11 bases separating them. Germline assignment: CDR1 SGHVS and CDR2 FQNEAQ. The length of the CDR3 is 13 residues. CDR3 in DNA: TGTGCCAGCAGCTTACGGGGGGCCATCGAGCAGTACTTC. This translates into CASSLRGAIEQYF.

The rearrangement uses TRBV2 and TRBJ1-4; 9 bases line up with TRBD1. Germline lookup yields CDR1 SNHLY and CDR2 FYNNEI. V lost 5 bases, J lost 3 bases, and 1 base stayed unmatched. CDR3 length: 14 residues. CDR3 sequence: CASSRDRANEKLFF. The CDR3 DNA reads as TGTGCCAGCAGTCGGGACAGGGCTAATGAAAAACTGTTTTTT.

The chain has TRBV4-1 and TRBJ2-7; D is possibly TRBD2 (6 bases). CDR3 length: 14 residues. Trimming took 0 bases from V and 3 from J, leaving 9 bases between them. Germline assignment: CDR1 MGHRA and CDR2 YSYEKL. CDR3 residues: CASSQEVGGYEQYF. In nucleotides, the CDR3 is TGCGCCAGCAGCCAAGAGGTGGGGGGCTACGAGCAGTACTTC.

In nucleotides, the CDR3 is TGTGCCAGCAGACAGGACAGGGATGGCTACACCTTC. This sequence encodes CASRQDRDGYTF. J is TRBJ1-2 and V is TRBV28, with 8 bases that match TRBD1. Trimming cost V 6 bases and J 6 bases; bases outside gene matches: 3. The CDR3 has 12 residues. Germline-derived CDR1 and CDR2 are MDHEN and SYDVKM.

The chain uses TRBV23-1 and TRBJ1-1; 11 bases align to TRBD1. TRBV23-1 is reported as an ORF; its role is uncertain. V lost 1 base, J lost 0 bases, and 7 bases stayed unmatched. The CDR3 contains 18 residues. The CDR3 is CASSQYTGTGGMNTEAFF. CDR3 nucleotide sequence: TGCGCCAGCAGTCAATATACCGGGACAGGGGGAATGAACACTGAAGCTTTCTTT.

The chain couples TRBV10-1 to TRBJ2-5; possible D gene TRBD1, 6 bases. Germline V gene data show CDR1 as WNHNN and CDR2 as SYGVQD (reference sequence). V was shortened by 10 bases and J by 5 bases, with 17 bases between the two germline ends. The CDR3 length is 13 residues. The CDR3 sequence: CANPSRDNETQYF. Here the CDR3 DNA reads TGCGCCAACCCGTCCCGGGACAACGAGACCCAGTACTTC.

The rearrangement uses TRBV29-1 and TRBJ2-6; D is ambiguous. The CDR3 sequence is 13 residues long. Between the trimmed V and J ends, which lost 5 bases and 0 bases, there was a span of 5 bases. Per the germline V gene, CDR1 is SQVTM and CDR2 is ANQGSEA. CDR3 nucleotides: TGCAGCGTTTGGAGCTCTGGGGCCAACGTCCTGACTTTC. This gives the protein CSVWSSGANVLTF. Together with reference TRBV29-1 and TRBJ2-6, the CDR3 gives the full variable domain: SAVISQKPSRDICQRGTSLTIQCQVDSQVTMMFWYRQQPGQSLTLIATANQGSEATYESGFVIDKFPISRPNLTFSTLTVSNMSPEDSSIYLCSVWSSGANVLTFGAGSRLTVL.

The CDR3 region is CASSPEVNEQYF. The CDR3 DNA sequence: TGTGCCAGCAGCCCCGAGGTGAACGAGCAGTACTTC. This chain uses TRBV2 with TRBJ2-7; D is unclear. Germline CDR1 is SNHLY and CDR2 is FYNNEI. The CDR3 covers 12 residues. With 6 bases removed from V and 5 bases from J, the gap between germline ends came to 11 bases.

The chain links TRBV9 to TRBJ1-3; D is possibly TRBD1 (6 bases). The CDR3 totals 15 residues. Germline CDR1 is SGDLS and CDR2 is YYNGEE. Trimming cost V 3 bases and J 0 bases, with 10 bases left between them. The CDR3 sequence: CASSAQDSSGNTIYF. CDR3 DNA: TGTGCCAGCAGCGCCCAGGACAGCTCTGGAAACACCATATATTTT.

For this clone: Different DNA sequences within this sample yield the same CDR3. As DNA, the CDR3 is TGTGCCAGCAGTCCATACACCGGGGAGCTGTTTTTT. Amino acid sequence: CASSPYTGELFF. The rearrangement joins TRBV6-6 to TRBJ2-2; unclear D gene. Germline V lookup: CDR1 MNHNY, CDR2 SVGAGI (reference sequence). This CDR3 contains 12 residues. The ends were cut back, 5 bases at V and 3 bases at J, with 4 bases in the middle.

The chain has TRBV27 and TRBJ1-2; D not resolved. CDR1 is MNHEY, CDR2 SMNVEV, per germline (reference sequence). CDR3 size: 13 residues. V was cut by 2 bases and J by 4 bases, with 8 bases left in between. CDR3 sequence (DNA): TGTGCCAGCAGTTTAGGCAAAACCTATGGCTACACCTTC. This codes for CASSLGKTYGYTF.

This clone was observed a handful of times. The J gene is TRBJ1-1, the V gene TRBV30; D remains unclear. CDR3 size: 13 residues. The ends were cut back, 4 bases at V and 0 bases at J, with 9 bases in the middle. Germline lookup yields CDR1 GTSNPN and CDR2 SVGIG (reference sequence). For the CDR3, the DNA is TGTGCCTGGATTCCGCGGATGAACACTGAAGCTTTCTTT. Protein: CAWIPRMNTEAFF.

The chain employs TRBV28 and TRBJ2-5; D perhaps matches TRBD2 (5 bases). The V and J ends lost 3 bases and 5 bases respectively, with 13 bases between them. Germline V CDR1 and CDR2: MDHEN, SYDVKM. The CDR3 runs to 14 residues. CDR3 amino acids: CASSFPLVLETQYF. The CDR3 nucleotides read TGTGCCAGCAGTTTCCCACTAGTTTTGGAGACCCAGTACTTC.

The V and J genes are TRBV30 and TRBJ2-3, with TRBD2 matching 13 bases. Unmatched junction bases numbered 7, after V lost 1 base and J lost 6 bases. The CDR3 is 16 amino acids. The germline gives CDR1 GTSNPN, CDR2 SVGIG (reference sequence). DNA for the CDR3: TGTGCCTGGAGTGCAGAACTAGCGGGGGGGCATGATACGCAGTATTTT. It codes for CAWSAELAGGHDTQYF. The variable domain in full, completed from reference TRBV30 and TRBJ2-3, reads SQTIHQWPATLVQPVGSPLSLECTVEGTSNPNLYWYRQAAGRGLQLLFYSVGIGQISSEVPQNLSASRPQDRQFILSSKKLLLSDSGFYLCAWSAELAGGHDTQYFGPGTRLTVL.

This rearrangement joins TRBV12-5 to TRBJ1-2; 7 positions match TRBD1. Germline V gene sequence: CDR1 LGHNT, CDR2 FRNRAP. The CDR3 runs to 15 residues. After removal of 0 bases from V and 3 bases from J, the junction contained 4 bases not matched to a gene. The CDR3 sequence is CASGLVRDRDYGYTF. The DNA of the CDR3 is TGTGCTAGTGGTTTGGTACGTGACAGGGACTATGGCTACACCTTC.

CDR3 residues: CASSLVGAGGPPTYGYTF. The CDR3 DNA follows: TGTGCCAGCAGCTTAGTGGGGGCAGGGGGGCCCCCGACCTATGGCTACACCTTC. V gene TRBV7-2 combines with J gene TRBJ1-2, with 7 bases aligning to TRBD1. The CDR3 totals 18 residues. V was clipped by 1 base and J by 4 bases; unmatched bases: 15. Germline loops: CDR1 SGHTA, CDR2 FQGNSA.

The V call is TRBV11-2, the J call TRBJ1-5; possibly TRBD1 for D (5 bases). Trimming left V 3 bases short and J 2 bases short, with 11 bases between. CDR1 SGHAT and CDR2 FQNNGV come from the germline V gene. The CDR3 is 15 residues long. CDR3 sequence reads: CASSFGGSGNQPQHF. DNA for the CDR3: TGTGCCAGCAGCTTTGGGGGGTCAGGCAATCAGCCCCAGCATTTT.

This sequence joins TRBV11-2 and TRBJ2-7; perhaps TRBD1 as D (6 bases). Germline assignment: CDR1 SGHAT and CDR2 FQNNGV. Trimming stripped 10 bases from V and 5 bases from J, with 18 bases between. This CDR3 is built from 13 residues. CDR3 loop: CAIQLQGSHEQYF. The CDR3 coding sequence is TGTGCCATACAATTACAGGGTTCCCACGAGCAGTACTTC.

The J gene is TRBJ2-1, the V gene TRBV27; a weak D match, TRBD2 (5 bases). V was pared by 6 bases and J by 8 bases, with 17 bases between. CDR3 length equals 14 residues. Germline V gene sequence: CDR1 MNHEY, CDR2 SMNVEV (reference sequence). The CDR3 bases are TGTGCCAGCAGGATCACTAGTGTGGGCGATGAGCAGTTCTTC. It is translated as CASRITSVGDEQFF.

This chain connects TRBV5-1 to TRBJ2-7, with 10 bases lining up with TRBD1. Germline V gene lookup returns CDR1 SGHRS and CDR2 YFSETQ. The V and J ends lost 7 bases and 6 bases, in that order; junction bases with no gene match: 4. The CDR3 loop spans 12 amino acids. The CDR3 nucleotides are TGCGCCAGCGGGACAGGGGAATTCGAGCAGTACTTC. Residues: CASGTGEFEQYF. Full variable domain (rest looked up from reference TRBV5-1 and TRBJ2-7): KAGVTQTPRYLIKTRGQQVTLSCSPISGHRSVSWYQQTPGQGLQFLFEYFSETQRNKGNFPGRFSGRQFSNSRSEMNVSTLELGDSALYLCASGTGEFEQYFGPGTRLTVT.

The V call is TRBV7-8, the J call TRBJ2-7; 9 bases are shared with TRBD1. Per germline, CDR1 SGHVS and CDR2 FQNEAQ. This CDR3 is built from 16 residues. Losses at the gene ends were 1 base for V and 7 bases for J; bases not matched to a gene: 11. CDR3 nucleotides: TGTGCCAGCAGCTTAGACGGGGACAGGGTTATGCGGGAGCAGTACTTC. Amino acid sequence: CASSLDGDRVMREQYF.

J is TRBJ2-5 and V is TRBV11-2, with D maybe TRBD1 (6 bases). This CDR3 is 14 amino acids long. CDR1 and CDR2 from the germline V gene are SGHAT and FQNNGV. V lost 3 bases, J lost 0 bases, and 8 bases lay in between. CDR3 region: CASSLDSYQETQYF. The CDR3, as DNA: TGTGCCAGCAGCTTGGACAGTTACCAAGAGACCCAGTACTTC.